Sequencing of this TCR beta chain was carried out in a study of technical replicates of blood from a few donors. J gave up 5 bases and V 2 bases, and 5 bases lay outside the gene matches. The CDR3 has 15 amino acids. The germline CDR1 and CDR2 sequences are MNHNY and SVGAGI (reference sequence). Assay: immunoSEQ multiplex PCR; the TCRdb copy retains only in-frame clones and omits some. The table shows some 77,000 clones, with roughly nine tenths occurring only once. This receptor was identified in a human donor in good health. Sequenced: T cells isolated from PBMCs. The chain carries TRBV6-6 and TRBJ2-5; TRBD1 matches 10 bases. The CDR3 here is CASSYPTGGGETQYF. Written as DNA, the CDR3 is TGTGCCAGCAGTTACCCGACAGGGGGCGGGGAGACCCAGTACTTC.